This T cell receptor beta chain is from a study of T cells after yellow fever vaccination. This clonotype occurred a few times. Each CDR3 protein is one row after TCRdb ran MiXCR on the 5' RACE reads. The repertoire consists of 610,000 or so distinct CDR3 sequences, with more than 9% occurring once and the leading ten covering 14% to 15%. Germline CDR1 reads SGDLS; CDR2 reads YYNGEE. Trimming left V 0 bases short and J 5 bases short, with 14 bases between. There are 15 residues in the CDR3. This receptor was taken from a man between 25 and 39 years old who received the YFV17D yellow fever vaccine. The J gene is TRBJ2-5, the V gene TRBV9, with D possibly TRBD1 on 5 matching bases. The starting material was PBMCs, obtained on the day of the yellow fever booster vaccination. As DNA, the CDR3 is TGTGCCAGCAGCGTAGAAAGGGGAAGGTACGAGACCCAGTACTTC. Translated, it gives CASSVERGRYETQYF. Combining the CDR3 with reference TRBV9 and TRBJ2-5 gives the whole variable domain DSGVTQTPKHLITATGQRVTLRCSPRSGDLSVYWYQQSLDQGLQFLIQYYNGEERAKGNILERFSAQQFPDLHSELNLSSLELGDSALYFCASSVERGRYETQYFGPGTRLLVL.